A single sample gave rise to the 14 T cell receptor beta chains below, sequenced in a study of post-analysis software for immune sequencing data (dated by TCRdb to 2013 to 2016). Here is what the overall study found, with its caveats: Patients showed significantly higher frequencies than controls for about 5 TRBV segments, among them TRBV5-6, TRBV5-1 and TRBV20-1.

What these receptors recognize is not known. Receptor libraries were prepared by PCR. Sequencing instrument: Illumina HiSeq 2500. To reduce PCR and sequencing biases, unique molecular identifiers were incorporated into the TCR beta cDNA libraries. TCRdb itself trimmed the public reads at Q25 with fastp, ran MiXCR and retained productive beta chains. Every CDR3 protein is listed once, alongside the most common genes and DNA of its rows. The sample includes about 500,000 distinct CDR3 sequences, with around 40% observed a single time. The top ten hold 12% of the sample. Sequencing was done on a sample of blood. These receptors originate from a girl aged 10 to 17 with multiple sclerosis.

Here the CDR3 DNA reads TGCGCCAGCAGCTTGGAAGGGACCTACGAGCAGTACTTC. Translated: CASSLEGTYEQYF. V usage is TRBV5-1 and J usage is TRBJ2-7; no firm D call. Trimming took 0 bases from V and 2 from J, leaving 6 bases between them. In germline, CDR1 is SGHRS, CDR2 YFSETQ. The CDR3 has 13 residues.

The chain uses TRBV28 and TRBJ2-3, with TRBD2 matching 11 bases. Germline V gene sequence: CDR1 MDHEN, CDR2 SYDVKM. This CDR3 region has 18 residues. J gave up 0 bases and V 3 bases, and 8 bases lay outside the gene matches. CDR3 loop: CASSFPLAGEVSTDTQYF. The DNA for the CDR3 is TGTGCCAGCAGTTTTCCACTAGCGGGAGAGGTTAGCACAGATACGCAGTATTTT.

The chain has TRBV15 and TRBJ2-7; the match to TRBD1 covers 7 bases. This CDR3 spans 14 amino acids. Germline V CDR1 and CDR2: LNHNV, YYDKDF (reference sequence). After removal of 4 bases from V and 2 bases from J, the junction contained 5 bases not matched to a gene. The CDR3 DNA reads TGTGCCACCAGCATGGGACAGCAAGCCTACGAGCAGTACTTC. This translates into CATSMGQQAYEQYF. Looking up the rest from reference TRBV15 and TRBJ2-7 gives the full variable domain: DAMVIQNPRYQVTQFGKPVTLSCSQTLNHNVMYWYQQKSSQAPKLLFHYYDKDFNNEADTPDNFQSRRPNTSFCFLDIRSPGLGDTAMYLCATSMGQQAYEQYFGPGTRLTVT.

This clonotype has a count of ten or more. This rearrangement joins TRBV28 to TRBJ2-5, with D possibly TRBD2 on 6 matching bases. Germline V lookup: CDR1 MDHEN, CDR2 SYDVKM. V lost 6 bases and J 2 bases, leaving 16 bases between the germline ends. The CDR3 consists of 15 residues. CDR3 DNA: TGTGCCAGCAGCCCCGGAGGGTGGGGGCAAGAGACCCAGTACTTC. This codes for CASSPGGWGQETQYF.

This chain uses TRBV29-1 with TRBJ1-2, with no clear D. CDR1 and CDR2 (germline): SQVTM, ANQGSEA. CDR3 size: 13 residues. The V gene lost 2 bases and the J gene lost 8 bases, with 15 bases spanning the gap. In DNA form, the CDR3 reads TGCAGCGTTGAATCTGGCCGTTTGGGGGGCTACACCTTC. Protein: CSVESGRLGGYTF.

This clonotype was counted a few times. The chain recombines TRBV20-1 with TRBJ2-7; 8 bases fit TRBD2. Per the germline V gene, CDR1 is DFQATT and CDR2 is SNEGSKA (reference sequence). J was trimmed by 3 bases and V by 5 bases; bases with no gene match: 9. This CDR3 has 14 amino acids. The CDR3 nucleotides are TGCAGTGCTGCCGGGACTAGAGGTATCTACGAGCAGTACTTC. As protein: CSAAGTRGIYEQYF.

The rearrangement uses TRBV11-2 and TRBJ2-1, with TRBD1 identical over 9 bases. V was pared by 2 bases and J by 8 bases, with 13 bases of the junction left unmatched. This CDR3 spans 17 amino acids. Per the germline V gene, CDR1 is SGHAT and CDR2 is FQNNGV. CDR3: CASSLRGGQGMQDEQFF. The CDR3 DNA is TGTGCCAGCAGCTTACGGGGAGGACAGGGGATGCAGGATGAGCAGTTCTTC. Full variable domain (remainder filled in from reference TRBV11-2 and TRBJ2-1): EAGVAQSPRYKIIEKRQSVAFWCNPISGHATLYWYQQILGQGPKLLIQFQNNGVVDDSQLPKDRFSAERLKGVDSTLKIQPAKLEDSAVYLCASSLRGGQGMQDEQFFGPGTRLTVL.

The gene calls are TRBV10-3 and TRBJ2-1; D tentatively fits TRBD1 or TRBD2 (5 bases each). CDR1 and CDR2 (germline): ENHRY, SYGVKD. This CDR3 region has 17 residues. V lost 3 bases, J lost 0 bases, and 15 bases lay in between. The CDR3 sequence is CAISDPGTVNSYNEQFF. CDR3 DNA sequence: TGTGCCATCAGTGACCCCGGGACGGTGAACTCCTACAATGAGCAGTTCTTC.

V is TRBV6-5 and J is TRBJ2-3; a possible D gene is TRBD2 (7 bases). V was trimmed by 6 bases and J by 0 bases, leaving 13 bases between them. The V gene's germline CDR1 is MNHEY and CDR2 SVGAGI. This CDR3 contains 15 residues. CDR3 coding DNA: TGTGCCAGCAGCCGGGGGGCGGTTAGCACAGATACGCAGTATTTT. Its protein product is CASSRGAVSTDTQYF.

The V and J genes are TRBV6-5 and TRBJ2-5; 7 positions match TRBD2. Trimming cost V 6 bases and J 5 bases; bases outside gene matches: 15. The CDR3 contains 16 residues. Germline values: CDR1 MNHEY, CDR2 SVGAGI. The CDR3 reads CASSLQGKGGRETQYF. CDR3 bases: TGTGCCAGCAGCCTTCAGGGCAAGGGAGGGCGCGAGACCCAGTACTTC.

The V call is TRBV10-2, the J call TRBJ2-1; a weak D match, TRBD2 (5 bases). The V gene's germline CDR1 is WSHSY and CDR2 SAAADI. The length of the CDR3 is 14 residues. V was clipped by 7 bases and J by 9 bases, with 19 bases between them. CDR3 sequence (DNA): TGCGCCAGCAAAGAAAGCGGCTCTTTTGGTGAGCAGTTCTTC. Its translation: CASKESGSFGEQFF.

The chain combines TRBV3-1 with TRBJ2-4; D perhaps matches TRBD1 (7 bases). V lost 4 bases to trimming and J lost 6 bases, with 13 bases between them. Germline assignment: CDR1 LGHDT and CDR2 YNNKEL (reference sequence). The CDR3 spans 14 residues. DNA of the CDR3: TGTGCCAGCAGCCCACCAGGGGGGATAAACATTCAGTACTTC. Protein sequence: CASSPPGGINIQYF.

Notes on this clonotype: The germline gene is not matched at one end of the junction; a read error may be the cause. The chain employs TRBV6-4 and TRBJ1-1, with D unresolved. Per germline, CDR1 MRHNA and CDR2 SNTAGT. The CDR3 loop spans 13 amino acids. This CDR3 is CAGSDSRDTEAFF. CDR3 in DNA: TGTGCCGGCAGTGACTCCCGAGACACTGAAGCTTTCTTT.

In its sample, this clonotype was seen a few times. V and J are TRBV28 and TRBJ2-1; 10 nucleotides line up with TRBD1. The V gene end was trimmed by 6 bases and the J gene end by 6 bases; junction bases not matched to a gene: 11. The CDR3 consists of 16 residues. Germline CDR1 and CDR2: MDHEN and SYDVKM. The CDR3 DNA sequence: TGTGCCAGCAGCCGGGCCGGGGGACAGGGGCGCAATGAGCAGTTCTTC. Translated: CASSRAGGQGRNEQFF.